This T cell receptor (beta chain) comes out of a study of beta chain features in type 1 diabetes. The study's findings and limits: Among all four CD4+ subsets, Type 1 diabetes patients had TCRB CDR3s that were moderately but significantly shorter.

One heparinised blood draw averaging about 120 mL was given by each donor. The sample holds a few counts of this clone. Its antigen remains unknown. Every bit of the isolated RNA underwent reverse transcription, so sequencing read expressed TCRB transcripts. Repertoires were generated with immunoSEQ multiplex PCR, while TCRdb's copy carries only in-frame clones and drops some. This table holds 130,000 to 150,000 clones, 6.9% found once. From germline, CDR1 is SNHLY and CDR2 FYNNEI. This CDR3 contains 15 residues. J gave up 2 bases and V 6 bases, and 7 bases lay outside the gene matches. This clonotype was obtained from a woman aged 30 to 39 in good health. The chain uses TRBV2 and TRBJ2-3; 8 bases match TRBD2. Sequenced input: central memory CD4+ T cells from blood. The CDR3 DNA is TGTGCCAGCAGCTTGCGGGAGGCATACACAGATACGCAGTATTTT. This encodes CASSLREAYTDTQYF.